These 18 T cell receptor beta chains were sequenced from one sample in a study of T-cell memory formation after mild COVID-19. TCRdb called the 5' RACE reads again in MiXCR, with one record for every CDR3 protein. The data show about 250,000 distinct CDR3 sequences, with 15% seen just once and approximately 2.1% held by the top ten. The sample was PBMCs or a T cell subset sorted from them (not recorded which). These receptors were collected from an adult woman who had mild COVID-19 (a few samples of this study predate the infection). Cell type and time point are not known.

V gene TRBV12-3 or TRBV12-4 combines with J gene TRBJ1-1, with 7 bases matching TRBD1. After removal of 5 bases from V and 3 bases from J, the junction contained 15 bases not matched to a gene. The CDR3 has 17 amino acids. CDR3 protein: CASSPPRQGLGDTEAFF. The DNA of the CDR3 is TGTGCCAGCAGTCCCCCCCGACAGGGATTGGGGGACACTGAAGCTTTCTTT.

This clonotype appeared a few times. The rearrangement links TRBV3-1 to TRBJ2-7; 7 nucleotides match TRBD1. Germline-derived CDR1 and CDR2 are LGHDT and YNNKEL (reference sequence). The J segment lost 3 bases and the V segment lost 4 bases, leaving 6 bases of the junction unmatched. The CDR3 has 14 amino acids. The CDR3 DNA reads TGTGCCAGCAGCCGAGGACAGGCCGGCTACGAGCAGTACTTC. This codes for CASSRGQAGYEQYF.

This clonotype was seen a few times. The rearrangement joins TRBV5-1 to TRBJ2-5; D might be TRBD1 (5 bases). V was pared by 0 bases and J by 5 bases, with 11 bases between. Germline loops: CDR1 SGHRS, CDR2 YFSETQ. This CDR3 is built from 14 residues. The CDR3 protein is CASSLGAPGETQYF. DNA for the CDR3: TGCGCCAGCAGCTTGGGAGCCCCAGGGGAGACCCAGTACTTC.

In its sample, this clonotype was seen many times. The V call is TRBV20-1, the J call TRBJ2-7, with D perhaps TRBD1 (5 bases). Per germline, CDR1 DFQATT and CDR2 SNEGSKA (reference sequence). This CDR3 is 14 amino acids long. V lost 3 bases and J lost 2, with 14 bases in between. In nucleotides, the CDR3 is TGCAGTGCTAGGGGCAGGGTAAAGACCTACGAGCAGTACTTC. Encoded protein: CSARGRVKTYEQYF.

This rearrangement joins TRBV7-3 to TRBJ2-3, with D possibly being TRBD2 (6 bases). CDR3 length: 15 amino acids. Germline CDR1 SGHTA, CDR2 FQGTGA. With 4 bases removed from V and 9 bases from J, the gap between germline ends came to 20 bases. CDR3 region: CASSSGLARRGTQYF. The CDR3 region has the DNA TGTGCCAGCAGCTCGGGACTCGCCCGACGGGGGACGCAGTATTTT.

The chain combines TRBV23-1 with TRBJ1-4; 7 bases fit TRBD1. TRBV23-1 is an ORF; its function is uncertain. The CDR3 has 15 amino acids. V lost 3 bases and J lost 5; bases outside the gene matches: 6. CDR3 nucleotides: TGCGCCAGCAGTCACCACAGGGGTGGGAATGAAAAACTGTTTTTT. Translating gives CASSHHRGGNEKLFF.

This clonotype appeared a few times. The gene calls are TRBV4-2 and TRBJ2-1, with 8 bases identical to TRBD2. Germline CDR1 and CDR2: LGHNA and YNFKEQ. V lost 5 bases to trimming and J lost 5 bases; unmatched junction nucleotides: 8. This CDR3 spans 15 amino acids. The CDR3 protein is CASSSTTSVHNEQFF. Written as DNA, the CDR3 is TGTGCCAGCAGCTCTACGACTAGCGTGCACAATGAGCAGTTCTTC.

This clonotype was seen more than once but under ten times. V is TRBV5-1 and J is TRBJ2-5; D remains unclear. Per the germline V gene, CDR1 is SGHRS and CDR2 is YFSETQ. CDR3 size: 13 residues. Trimming left V 0 bases short and J 5 bases short, with 8 bases between. The CDR3 is CASSLEARETQYF. CDR3 nucleotide sequence: TGCGCCAGCAGCTTGGAGGCCCGGGAGACCCAGTACTTC.

This clonotype came up many times. This chain connects TRBV9 to TRBJ2-7, with unresolved D. The CDR3 runs to 11 residues. V was pared by 4 bases and J by 6 bases, with 8 bases between. CDR1 is SGDLS and CDR2 is YYNGEE in the germline V gene. This CDR3 reads CASSPGVEQYF. The CDR3 nucleotides are TGTGCCAGCAGCCCCGGAGTCGAGCAGTACTTC.

The sample holds a few counts of this clonotype. This chain links TRBV30 with TRBJ2-1; 14 bases line up with TRBD2. The CDR3 runs to 16 residues. Germline-derived CDR1 and CDR2 are GTSNPN and SVGIG (reference sequence). The junction had 3 bases not matched to a gene; V was cut back by 2 bases and J by 3 bases. CDR3 protein: CAWSRGLAGVYNEQFF. In DNA form, the CDR3 reads TGTGCCTGGAGTCGGGGACTAGCGGGAGTCTACAATGAGCAGTTCTTC.

This clonotype was picked up a small number of times. This sequence joins TRBV7-6 and TRBJ2-3; 12 bases line up with TRBD2. The CDR3 is 16 residues long. Looked up from germline, CDR1 is SGHVS and CDR2 is FNYEAQ. Trimming removed 5 bases from V and 2 bases from J; junction bases left unmatched: 5. CDR3 bases: TGTGCCAGCAGCCCTGGACTAGCGGGACCCACAGATACGCAGTATTTT. Encoded protein: CASSPGLAGPTDTQYF.

This clonotype occurred a few times. Here the CDR3 DNA reads TGCGCCAGCAGCCCCGAAGGGACTAAATACGAGCAGTACTTC. This gives the protein CASSPEGTKYEQYF. The chain combines TRBV5-1 with TRBJ2-7; 7 positions match TRBD2. Unmatched junction bases numbered 8, after V lost 4 bases and J lost 4 bases. This CDR3 comprises 14 residues. Per the germline V gene, CDR1 is SGHRS and CDR2 is YFSETQ.

The CDR3 DNA reads as TGTGCCAGCAGTTTCGCGACGGGGAACACTGAAGCTTTCTTT. Translating gives CASSFATGNTEAFF. The chain uses TRBV12-3 or TRBV12-4 and TRBJ1-1; no clear D gene. The V gene lost 3 bases and the J gene lost 1 base, with 9 bases spanning the gap. This CDR3 comprises 14 residues.

The V and J genes are TRBV29-1 and TRBJ2-3; D could derive from TRBD1 or TRBD2 (6 bases each). V was trimmed by 6 bases and J by 0 bases, leaving 16 bases between them. Germline CDR1 SQVTM, CDR2 ANQGSEA. The CDR3 extends over 15 amino acids. The CDR3 loop reads CSVGGDGLSTDTQYF. The CDR3 DNA is TGCAGCGTCGGGGGCGATGGTCTTAGCACAGATACGCAGTATTTT.

The gene calls are TRBV5-1 and TRBJ2-1, with TRBD2 matching 8 bases. V trimming: 4 bases; J trimming: 4 bases; junction bases outside the gene matches: 7. This CDR3 region has 15 residues. The germline V gene has CDR1 SGHRS and CDR2 YFSETQ. The CDR3 protein is CASSQDGGVYNEQFF. Written as DNA, the CDR3 is TGCGCCAGCAGCCAGGACGGGGGGGTGTACAATGAGCAGTTCTTC.

V is TRBV7-3 and J is TRBJ2-3; no definite D call. The CDR3 spans 13 residues. V was shortened by 4 bases and J by 7 bases, with 12 bases between the two germline ends. Per germline, CDR1 SGHTA and CDR2 FQGTGA. CDR3 amino acids: CASSSSLRNTQYF. The CDR3 nucleotides are TGTGCCAGCAGCTCCTCTCTACGGAATACGCAGTATTTT.

The table lists this clonotype with a few counts. CDR3 protein: CASSPTGTATLRLFF. CDR3 coding DNA: TGTGCCAGCAGTCCTACCGGGACAGCCACCTTAAGGCTGTTTTTT. This chain joins TRBV6-5 and TRBJ2-2; 7 nucleotides line up with TRBD1. Germline V gene data show CDR1 as MNHEY and CDR2 as SVGAGI. This CDR3 comprises 15 residues. V lost 5 bases and J lost 13; bases outside the gene matches: 16.

DNA of the CDR3: TGTGCCAGCAGTAATGCCGTCTACGGGACAGGGACTGGGGCCAACGTCCTGACTTTC. The encoded protein is CASSNAVYGTGTGANVLTF. The genes are TRBV6-5 and TRBJ2-6, with TRBD1 matching over 9 bases. With 5 bases clipped from V and 2 bases from J, the junction kept 13 bases outside the gene matches. The germline V gene has CDR1 MNHEY and CDR2 SVGAGI. The CDR3 spans 19 residues.